Sequencing of this TCR beta chain was carried out in a study of blood T cell repertoires in COVID-19. Here immunoSEQ multiplex PCR was the method, and the copy in TCRdb shows in-frame clones only, minus some. The sample holds about 110,000 clones; roughly 70% are singletons and the top ten take more than 1.5%. CDR1 and CDR2 from the germline V gene are SGHRS and YFSETQ. V lost 1 base to trimming and J lost 4 bases, with 13 bases between them. The CDR3 extends over 15 amino acids. The TCR comes from a woman aged 40 to 49 with acute or convalescent COVID-19. Sequencing used peripheral blood. J is TRBJ2-3 and V is TRBV5-1; possibly TRBD1 for D (5 bases). The CDR3 DNA reads TGCGCCAGCAGCTTGCTAGGGGAAGTGGCAGATACGCAGTATTTT. Translation gives CASSLLGEVADTQYF. The whole variable domain, remainder taken from reference TRBV5-1 and TRBJ2-3, is KAGVTQTPRYLIKTRGQQVTLSCSPISGHRSVSWYQQTPGQGLQFLFEYFSETQRNKGNFPGRFSGRQFSNSRSEMNVSTLELGDSALYLCASSLLGEVADTQYFGPGTRLTVL.